The source of this T cell receptor (beta chain) is a study of shared clonotypes between healthy human individuals. Study in general: Researchers drew samples from a couple of women and a few men aged 18 to 49.

Only in-frame clones appear in the TCRdb table, and some are missing; sequencing was by immunoSEQ multiplex PCR. The sample lists around 1.5 million clones; nearly 99% were seen once. Nashville, Tennessee was home to all donors, who were Caucasian adults. The CDR3 loop spans 15 amino acids. CDR1 is SGHNT and CDR2 is YYREEE in the germline V gene (reference sequence). The V gene lost 5 bases and the J gene lost 3 bases, with 15 bases spanning the gap. The chain uses TRBV5-4 and TRBJ1-3, with D possibly TRBD1 on 6 matching bases. The origin of this receptor is a man aged 25 to 40 in good health. Sequencing input: naive CD4+ T cells sorted from blood. As to subset: CD45RA+ positively selected. This chain's CDR3 is CASSRGTGFGNTIYF. CDR3 in DNA: TGTGCCAGCAGTAGGGGTACAGGGTTTGGAAACACCATATATTTT.